This TCR beta chain came from a study of T cell repertoires in cytomegalovirus infection. Study at large: Indications came from public TCR beta signatures; they pointed to CMV infection and to a matching HLA type.

V shed 5 bases and J 2 bases; nucleotides not matched to a gene: 8. The V gene's germline CDR1 is SEHNR and CDR2 FQNEAQ (reference sequence). The CDR3 length is 16 residues. Broader study findings: HLA-C-restricted, CMV-specific TCR beta clonotypes were dominant ex vivo. Pooled public TCR beta family frequency picked out CMV carriers with the relevant HLA.

TCRdb processed the reads anew with MiXCR; each CDR3 protein has one entry. The sample lists 300,000 or so distinct CDR3 sequences; about 26% were seen once. In its sample, this clonotype was seen many times. Its target is not known. This chain uses TRBV7-9 with TRBJ2-1; 8 bases map to TRBD2. This TCR derives from a human donor in good health (CMV status not recorded). Some clones in this sample may be carry-over from other donors' samples. Sequenced input: PBMCs. Here the CDR3 DNA reads TGTGCCAGCAGCGCCGGGGGGGGGGGTACCTACAATGAGCAGTTCTTC. Translation gives CASSAGGGGTYNEQFF.